The rows below give T cell receptor beta chains drawn from one sample of a study of blood T cell repertoires in COVID-19. Assay: immunoSEQ multiplex PCR; the TCRdb copy retains only in-frame clones and omits some. The sample shows under 200,000 clones, 85% to 90% of them seen only once. The sequenced sample was peripheral blood. The receptors here all came from a man younger than 35 with acute or convalescent COVID-19. The CDR3 runs from the conserved cysteine through the conserved F or W. A D gene is named only where the DNA matches it firmly. Expanded clones are given a class, and other clones once, few, many or no size at all.

>14|TRBV5-4|-|TRBJ2-2|-
TGTGCCAGCAGCCCAAGCAGGATGACCGGGGAGCTGTTTTTT
CASSPSRMTGELFF
>14|TRBV27|-|TRBJ1-3|-
TGTGCCAGCAGGCCGGGAGTCATCGGAAACACCATATATTTT
CASRPGVIGNTIYF
>14|TRBV28|-|TRBJ1-3|-
TGTGCCAGCAGTTTAGGGCGAATTGGAAACACCATATATTTT
CASSLGRIGNTIYF
>13|TRBV2|-|TRBJ1-2|TRBD1
TGTACCAGCAGTACAGGGGAGGACTATGGCTACACCTTC
CTSSTGEDYGYTF
>15|TRBV5-1|-|TRBJ1-1|TRBD1
TGCGCCAGCAGCTTGGAGGGACAGGGGTACACTGAAGCTTTCTTT
CASSLEGQGYTEAFF
>14|TRBV18|-|TRBJ1-2|-
TGTGCCAGCTCACCACTAGCAGTGAACTATGGCTACACCTTC
CASSPLAVNYGYTF
>15|TRBV29-1|-|TRBJ2-3|-
TGCAGCGTTGATAGGGTCGGGGAAAGCACAGATACGCAGTATTTT
CSVDRVGESTDTQYF
>13|TRBV9|-|TRBJ2-5|-
TGTGCCAGCAGCGTCCTAGGTCGAGAGACCCAGTACTTC
CASSVLGRETQYF
>14|TRBV10-3|-|TRBJ1-2|-
TGTGCCATCAGTGAAACTCAGACAGTTCGTGGCTACACCTTC
CAISETQTVRGYTF
>15|TRBV7-3|-|TRBJ2-1|TRBD1
TGTGCCAGCAGCACAGGGGGCAGCTCCTACAATGAGCAGTTCTTC
CASSTGGSSYNEQFF
>14|TRBV6-5|-|TRBJ1-4|TRBD1
TGTGCCAGCAGTTACGGACAGGGTGATGAAAAACTGTTTTTT
CASSYGQGDEKLFF
>19|TRBV7-6|-|TRBJ2-1|TRBD1
TGTGCCAGCAGCTCCCCCGGGACAGGGGTTTGGGAGGTGGGCAATGAGCAGTTCTTC
CASSSPGTGVWEVGNEQFF
>14|TRBV7-9|-|TRBJ1-6|-
TGTGCCAGCACCCTAGGGGAGGGGAAGTCACCCCTCCACTTT
CASTLGEGKSPLHF
>13|TRBV7-9|few|TRBJ1-1|-
TGTGCCAGCAGCTTTTCGGACACCACTGAAGCTTTCTTT
CASSFSDTTEAFF
>15|TRBV7-6|-|TRBJ1-1|TRBD1
TGTGCCAGCAGCTTAGAGGGACAGGGGAACACTGAAGCTTTCTTT
CASSLEGQGNTEAFF
>12|TRBV30|-|TRBJ1-1|-
TGTGCCTTTACAGTGATGAACACTGAAGCTTTCTTT
CAFTVMNTEAFF
>14|TRBV27|-|TRBJ1-2|-
TGTGCCAGCAGTCCCCGGGACACCCTCTATGGCTACACCTTC
CASSPRDTLYGYTF
>12|TRBV11-1|-|TRBJ1-5|-
TGTACGACTTTATTCCCGGTTCAGACCCAGCATTTT
CTTLFPVQTQHF
>14|TRBV18|-|TRBJ1-3|-
TGTGCCAGCTCCCAAGCGGGTGCTGGAAACACCATATATTTT
CASSQAGAGNTIYF
>14|TRBV4-2|-|TRBJ2-3|-
TGTGCCAGCAGCGAGGCGGGGCTCACAGATACGCAGTATTTT
CASSEAGLTDTQYF
>14|TRBV19|-|TRBJ1-2|TRBD1
TGTGCCAGTAGTATATCGGACAGGGGTTATGGCTACACCTTC
CASSISDRGYGYTF
>11|TRBV28|-|TRBJ2-7|-
TGTGCCAGCAGTTTACGGTACGAGCAGTACTTC
CASSLRYEQYF
>13|TRBV5-4|-|TRBJ1-1|-
TGTGCCAGCAGCGGGAGGGTCAGCACTGAAGCTTTCTTT
CASSGRVSTEAFF
>15|TRBV7-9|once|TRBJ2-3|-
TGTGCCAGCAGGGACATGGCTCTAGGGATTGATACGCAGTATTTT
CASRDMALGIDTQYF
>15|TRBV27|once|TRBJ2-2|TRBD2
TGTGCCAGCAGGACTAGCGGGGGTCCGGCCGGGGAGCTGTTTTTT
CASRTSGGPAGELFF
>16|TRBV28|-|TRBJ2-3|-
TGTGCCAGCACCACGCATGGGCCGTTTAGCACAGATACGCAGTATTTT
CASTTHGPFSTDTQYF
>16|TRBV7-8|-|TRBJ2-5|TRBD1
TGTGCCAGCAGCTTAGAGGACAGGGGTTTTGAAGAGACCCAGTACTTC
CASSLEDRGFEETQYF
>15|TRBV6-5|-|TRBJ1-2|-
TGTGCCAGCAGACCCCCCAGGGGTACTAACTATGGCTACACCTTC
CASRPPRGTNYGYTF
>13|TRBV30|once|TRBJ1-1|-
TGTGCCTGGACTCAGGGGCTAGGCACTGAAGCTTTCTTT
CAWTQGLGTEAFF
>15|TRBV6-5|-|TRBJ1-2|TRBD1
TGTGCCAGCATAACAGGGGGCACAACCCTCTATGGCTACACCTTC
CASITGGTTLYGYTF
>12|TRBV5-1|-|TRBJ1-1|-
TGCGCCAGCAGCTTGGATCGCACTGAAGCTTTCTTT
CASSLDRTEAFF
>16|TRBV9|-|TRBJ2-3|-
TGTGCCAGCAGCGTAGTGGGGGGTCGATCCACAGATACGCAGTATTTT
CASSVVGGRSTDTQYF
>18|TRBV24-1|-|TRBJ2-7|TRBD1
TGTGCCACCAGTGATTTGCCCTCTCCCGGGACAGGGTCAGACGAGCAGTACTTC
CATSDLPSPGTGSDEQYF
>14|TRBV18|few|TRBJ1-6|-
TGTGCCAGCTCCCTCAGAGATAGCTATTCACCCCTCCACTTT
CASSLRDSYSPLHF
>15|TRBV9|few|TRBJ1-1|TRBD1
TGTGCCAGCAGCGTAGGGGCAGGGGGCTTGACTGAAGCTTTCTTT
CASSVGAGGLTEAFF
>16|TRBV9|-|TRBJ1-1|TRBD1
TGTGCCAGCAGCGTGTCGAGACAGGGGGCAGGAACTGAAGCTTTCTTT
CASSVSRQGAGTEAFF
>12|TRBV7-7|once|TRBJ1-4|TRBD1
TGTGCCAGCAGCTTCCCACAGGGGAGACTGTTTTTT
CASSFPQGRLFF
>16|TRBV5-1|-|TRBJ1-6|-
TGCGCCAGCAGCTTGGGGGCCCCCTCCTATAATTCACCCCTCCACTTT
CASSLGAPSYNSPLHF
>13|TRBV5-6|-|TRBJ2-2|-
TGTGCCAGCAGCTGGGAGAGACCCGGGGAGCTGTTTTTT
CASSWERPGELFF
>15|TRBV7-3|-|TRBJ2-1|TRBD2
TGTGCCAGCAGCTTACTAGCGGGGGCATACAATGAGCAGTTCTTC
CASSLLAGAYNEQFF
>12|TRBV7-9|once|TRBJ1-1|TRBD1
TGTGCCAGCAGCCTCACAGGGGGCGAAGCTTTCTTT
CASSLTGGEAFF
>17|TRBV29-1|-|TRBJ2-5|-
TGCAGCGTTGCAGGGAGCTTAATGGGGGGGCCCCAAGAGACCCAGTACTTC
CSVAGSLMGGPQETQYF
>13|TRBV19|-|TRBJ1-4|-
TGTGCCAGTAGTATGGGGGGAGGAGAAAAACTGTTTTTT
CASSMGGGEKLFF
>12|TRBV12-3/TRBV12-4|-|TRBJ1-6|-
TGTGCCAGCAGTTTTGGACTATCACCCCTCCACTTT
CASSFGLSPLHF
>13|TRBV12-3/TRBV12-4|-|TRBJ1-6|-
TGTGCCAGCACTGACAGGTTGAATTCACCCCTCCACTTT
CASTDRLNSPLHF
>14|TRBV19|-|TRBJ1-1|TRBD1
TGTGCCAGTAGGGAGACAGGGATGAACACTGAAGCTTTCTTT
CASRETGMNTEAFF
>16|TRBV3-1/TRBV3-2|-|TRBJ2-3|TRBD1
TGTGCCAGCAGCCAAGAGGACAGGGGGAAAACAGATACGCAGTATTTT
CASSQEDRGKTDTQYF
>14|TRBV6-1|-|TRBJ2-2|TRBD1
TGTGCCAGCAGTGAAACAGGGGCCACCGGGGAGCTGTTTTTT
CASSETGATGELFF
>16|TRBV5-1|-|TRBJ2-2|TRBD1
TGCGCCAGCAGCTTAACGGGACAGGGGGTTACCGGGGAGCTGTTTTTT
CASSLTGQGVTGELFF
>18|TRBV27|-|TRBJ1-4|-
TGTGCCAGCAGTTACACCACCCCGGGACATCTGAGAAATGAAAAACTGTTTTTT
CASSYTTPGHLRNEKLFF
>13|TRBV6-5|once|TRBJ2-5|-
TGTGCCAGCAGTTACCGGGTGGGAGAGACCCAGTACTTC
CASSYRVGETQYF
>14|TRBV19|-|TRBJ1-1|-
TGTGCCAGTAAGAGCGGACTTTTGAACACTGAAGCTTTCTTT
CASKSGLLNTEAFF
>16|TRBV30|-|TRBJ2-3|TRBD1
TGTGCCTGGAGCGAAGGGACACAGGGGGCCTCAGATACGCAGTATTTT
CAWSEGTQGASDTQYF
>14|TRBV6-1|once|TRBJ1-1|-
TGTGCCAGCAGTGAACTCTTCGAGGTCTCGGAAGCTTTCTTT
CASSELFEVSEAFF
>15|TRBV19|-|TRBJ1-1|-
TGTGCCAGTAGTATCGGCGCAAGCGGGAACACTGAAGCTTTCTTT
CASSIGASGNTEAFF